This entry features one T cell receptor beta chain sequence. The antigen remains unidentified. Here immunoSEQ multiplex PCR was the method, and the copy in TCRdb shows in-frame clones only, minus some. The repertoire holds tens of thousands of clones, with more than 70% as singletons. The entry originates in a study of T cell responses to AZD1222 COVID-19 vaccine. Notes on the study in general: Clonal diversity may have been underestimated in mostly white British donors.

The CDR3 has 11 residues. CDR1 and CDR2 (germline): DFQATT, SNEGSKA (reference sequence). The V gene is TRBV20-1, the J gene TRBJ2-7; the D gene could be TRBD1 or TRBD2 (6 bases each). Sequencing was performed on peripheral blood, taken on day 0 of AZD1222 vaccination. This clonotype was sampled from an adult in good health. The CDR3 loop is CTTGRSYEQYF. For the CDR3, the DNA is TGCACAACAGGGAGGTCCTACGAGCAGTACTTC.